The source of this TCR beta chain is a study of spatial heterogeneity in lung cancer. Study as a whole: Alpha-chain sequences were detected in numbers that were consistently lower than beta-chain sequences. Raw sequencing reads included, on average, more than eight appearances of each unique TCR and UMI combination.

Time point given: sample taken at primary tumor resection. Whole RNA from tumor, nontumor lung or frozen PBMC was sequenced unsorted. To note about this clonotype: The library was prepared for alpha chains; this beta chain is a stray read, so its frequency means little.

TCRdb re-called the 5' RACE reads with MiXCR, one entry per CDR3 protein. The table shows roughly 4,600 distinct CDR3 sequences, with about a sixth occurring only once. With V trimmed by 4 bases and J by 5 bases, 8 bases remained unmatched. The CDR3 is 15 amino acids. The germline CDR1 and CDR2 sequences are MGHRA and YSYEKL. The TCR was taken from a male donor with early-stage non-small cell lung cancer. Sample: normal lung tissue next to the tumor, taken at surgery. V and J are TRBV4-1 and TRBJ2-1; 7 positions agree with TRBD2. This CDR3 is CASSPGRRGNNEQFF. The CDR3 DNA is TGCGCCAGCAGCCCCGGGCGGCGGGGGAACAATGAGCAGTTCTTC.